The 16 T cell receptor beta chains reported below all come from one sample, sequenced in a study. One entry per CDR3 protein, called by TCRdb with MiXCR from the RT-PCR reads. The sample lists about 700,000 distinct CDR3 sequences; 11% to 15% were seen once. The sample consisted of memory CD4+ T cells from blood. These receptors all come from a female donor in good health, serving as a healthy control.

This rearrangement joins TRBV15 to TRBJ1-1; D unresolved. This CDR3 contains 14 residues. V lost 5 bases and J 5 bases, leaving 15 bases between the germline ends. Looked up from germline, CDR1 is LNHNV and CDR2 is YYDKDF (reference sequence). The CDR3 DNA follows: TGTGCCACCAGCCGAGCGGGGAGGATGACTGAAGCTTTCTTT. Translating gives CATSRAGRMTEAFF.

The chain recombines TRBV29-1 with TRBJ2-3; D call uncertain. Looked up from germline, CDR1 is SQVTM and CDR2 is ANQGSEA. Between the trimmed V and J ends, which lost 6 bases and 2 bases, there was a span of 9 bases. The CDR3 is made up of 12 amino acids. CDR3 protein: CSVRGTTDTQYF. The CDR3 DNA follows: TGCAGCGTACGTGGAACCACAGATACGCAGTATTTT.

This clonotype was seen many times. The chain links TRBV4-3 to TRBJ2-3, with a weak D call TRBD2 (6 bases). CDR3 length: 15 residues. Trimming cost V 2 bases and J 1 base, with 10 bases left between them. Germline-derived CDR1 and CDR2 are LGHNA and YSLEER. This CDR3 reads CASSQTPSGTDTQYF. The CDR3 region has the DNA TGCGCCAGCAGCCAAACACCTAGCGGCACAGATACGCAGTATTTT.

V gene TRBV30 combines with J gene TRBJ2-1; D possibly corresponds to TRBD1 (6 bases). V lost 0 bases to trimming and J lost 8 bases, with 8 bases between them. There are 12 residues in the CDR3. Germline values: CDR1 GTSNPN, CDR2 SVGIG (reference sequence). CDR3 nucleotide sequence: TGTGCCTGGAGTGTAGGGGGAGATGAGCAGTTCTTC. This encodes CAWSVGGDEQFF.

This chain connects TRBV12-3 or TRBV12-4 to TRBJ2-5, with TRBD2 matching over 9 bases. V dropped 8 bases and J dropped 5; count of bases not matched to a gene: 12. This CDR3 comprises 15 residues. The CDR3 reads CASFRGGVTGETQYF. The CDR3 DNA sequence: TGTGCCAGCTTCCGCGGGGGGGTAACAGGGGAGACCCAGTACTTC.

This chain uses TRBV18 with TRBJ1-4; D is unresolved. The CDR3 has 14 residues. The germline V gene encodes CDR1 KGHSH and CDR2 LQKENI. V was pared by 0 bases and J by 5 bases, with 7 bases between. In DNA form, the CDR3 reads TGTGCCAGCTCACCACCGTCTTCCAATGAAAAACTGTTTTTT. Its protein product is CASSPPSSNEKLFF. Variable domain in full (rest from reference TRBV18 and TRBJ1-4): NAGVMQNPRHLVRRRGQEARLRCSPMKGHSHVYWYRQLPEEGLKFMVYLQKENIIDESGMPKERFSAEFPKEGPSILRIQQVVRGDSAAYFCASSPPSSNEKLFFGSGTQLSVL.

This clonotype was recorded a few times. This sequence joins TRBV5-1 and TRBJ2-7; D might be TRBD1 or TRBD2, each matching 5 bases. The V end lost 0 bases, the J end lost 2 bases, and 15 bases lay between the germline ends. CDR3 length: 16 amino acids. Germline CDR1 is SGHRS and CDR2 is YFSETQ. The DNA of the CDR3 is TGCGCCAGCAGCTTGGTGTCCTGGGGACGAACCTACGAGCAGTACTTC. Its protein product is CASSLVSWGRTYEQYF.

The V call is TRBV6-6, the J call TRBJ1-2; D unresolved. CDR3 length: 17 residues. CDR1 and CDR2 from the germline V gene are MNHNY and SVGAGI (reference sequence). The germline V and J ends were trimmed by 4 bases and 0 bases, with 18 bases remaining between them. The DNA of the CDR3 is TGTGCCAGCAGTTTCGCCCTAGGGCCTGCATCTAACTATGGCTACACCTTC. Translated: CASSFALGPASNYGYTF.

This clonotype has more than one count but fewer than ten. The chain joins TRBV12-3 or TRBV12-4 to TRBJ1-3, with TRBD1 as a possible D gene (5 bases). CDR3 length: 16 residues. The germline V and J ends were trimmed by 4 bases and 0 bases, with 13 bases remaining between them. The CDR3 loop is CASSSTVQSSGNTIYF. The CDR3 region has the DNA TGTGCCAGCAGTTCGACAGTCCAGAGCTCTGGAAACACCATATATTTT.

The chain recombines TRBV7-8 with TRBJ1-1; TRBD1 matches at 8 bases. The germline CDR1 and CDR2 sequences are SGHVS and FQNEAQ. V lost 5 bases, J lost 0 bases, and 5 bases stayed unmatched. The length of the CDR3 is 15 residues. CDR3 amino acids: CASSTRTGLNTEAFF. CDR3 DNA: TGTGCCAGCAGCACCAGGACAGGGTTGAACACTGAAGCTTTCTTT.

This clonotype was detected only a few times. The chain combines TRBV27 with TRBJ2-7, with D possibly being TRBD1 (5 bases). The V end lost 8 bases, the J end lost 2 bases, and 13 bases lay between the germline ends. From germline, CDR1 is MNHEY and CDR2 SMNVEV (reference sequence). This CDR3 has 13 residues. This chain's CDR3 is CASGQPPTYEQYF. The CDR3, as DNA: TGTGCCAGCGGACAACCTCCTACCTACGAGCAGTACTTC.

The V call is TRBV29-1, the J call TRBJ1-1, with D possibly being TRBD1 (6 bases). This CDR3 is built from 13 residues. Trimming took 7 bases from V and 1 from J, leaving 13 bases between them. CDR1 SQVTM and CDR2 ANQGSEA come from the germline V gene. CDR3 nucleotides: TGCAGCGCCAAACGGGACACGAACACTGAAGCTTTCTTT. Translating gives CSAKRDTNTEAFF.

This clonotype was detected a few times. This chain connects TRBV7-2 to TRBJ1-1; D not resolved. V was shortened by 0 bases and J by 6 bases, with 11 bases between the two germline ends. Germline V gene sequence: CDR1 SGHTA, CDR2 FQGNSA. This CDR3 has 14 residues. The CDR3 spells CASSLASGAPEAFF. The CDR3 DNA is TGTGCCAGCAGCTTAGCGTCAGGAGCCCCTGAAGCTTTCTTT.

This rearrangement joins TRBV7-2 to TRBJ2-1, with a tentative D call TRBD1 (5 bases). This CDR3 is 13 amino acids long. Germline V CDR1 and CDR2: SGHTA, FQGNSA. Trimming shortened V by 5 bases and J by 9 bases, and 14 bases separated the two germline ends. CDR3 sequence reads: CASSLARQSEQFF. Here the CDR3 DNA reads TGTGCCAGCAGCCTTGCCAGACAGTCTGAGCAGTTCTTC.

This clonotype was counted ten times or more. V gene TRBV5-1 combines with J gene TRBJ1-3, with a tentative D call TRBD1 (6 bases). The V and J ends lost 2 bases and 2 bases respectively, with 11 bases between them. The CDR3 runs 15 residues. CDR1 is SGHRS, CDR2 YFSETQ, per germline. CDR3: CASSFLTGTGNTIYF. CDR3 DNA: TGCGCCAGCAGCTTCTTAACAGGGACTGGAAACACCATATATTTT.

This clonotype showed up just a few times. The V call is TRBV6-6, the J call TRBJ1-5; 7 nucleotides agree with TRBD1. V lost 5 bases to trimming and J lost 10 bases; unmatched junction nucleotides: 8. Germline V gene data show CDR1 as MNHNY and CDR2 as SVGAGI (reference sequence). This CDR3 region has 13 residues. The CDR3: CASSRTDREPQHF. CDR3 DNA: TGTGCCAGCAGTAGAACTGACAGGGAACCCCAGCATTTT.